Listed here are 10 T cell receptor beta chains from one sample, sequenced in a study of T cell changes during pregnancy in multiple sclerosis. Clones were read by immunoSEQ multiplex PCR, and TCRdb kept only the in-frame ones, dropping some. This sample yields 13,000 or so clones, of which 85% to 95% are seen a single time; 2.5% to 3% belongs to the top ten. The starting material was peripheral blood, obtained in the second trimester of pregnancy. The receptors were sampled from a female donor in good health, enrolled as a control in a pregnancy study.

The rearrangement joins TRBV5-1 to TRBJ2-7, with 9 nucleotides matching TRBD2. The germline V gene encodes CDR1 SGHRS and CDR2 YFSETQ. The junction had 3 bases not matched to a gene; V was cut back by 0 bases and J by 2 bases. This CDR3 comprises 15 residues. The CDR3 reads CASSLGAGGPYEQYF. DNA for the CDR3: TGCGCCAGCAGCTTGGGGGCGGGAGGGCCCTACGAGCAGTACTTC.

The chain carries TRBV29-1 and TRBJ2-3; no clear D. The CDR3 is 12 amino acids. Trimming left V 3 bases short and J 1 base short, with 5 bases between. The germline gives CDR1 SQVTM, CDR2 ANQGSEA. The CDR3 nucleotides read TGCAGCGTTGAGAGAGGCACAGATACGCAGTATTTT. This sequence encodes CSVERGTDTQYF.

The gene calls are TRBV4-3 and TRBJ2-7, with a weak D call TRBD1 (6 bases). The CDR3 is made up of 16 amino acids. Per germline, CDR1 LGHNA and CDR2 YSLEER. Trimming stripped 2 bases from V and 3 bases from J, with 17 bases between. The CDR3: CASSQRAARQVYEQYF. CDR3 bases: TGCGCCAGCAGCCAAAGAGCGGCACGACAGGTCTACGAGCAGTACTTC.

CDR3 bases: TGTGCCAGTAGTCCGGGACAGGGTGATTTTCATAGCAATCAGCCCCAGCATTTT. Translated, it gives CASSPGQGDFHSNQPQHF. This rearrangement joins TRBV19 to TRBJ1-5, with 9 positions matching TRBD1. J lost 0 bases, V lost 5 bases, and 11 bases had no gene match. The CDR3 is made up of 18 amino acids. Germline V gives CDR1 LNHDA, CDR2 SQIVND (reference sequence).

This chain connects TRBV28 to TRBJ1-2; D not resolved. The V gene's germline CDR1 is MDHEN and CDR2 SYDVKM. This CDR3 spans 11 amino acids. V was pared by 6 bases and J by 4 bases, with 6 bases between. The chain's CDR3 is CASSSSYGYTF. The CDR3 nucleotides read TGTGCCAGCAGCTCTTCCTATGGCTACACCTTC.

The genes are TRBV5-6 and TRBJ1-2; D is unresolved. The germline gives CDR1 SGHDT, CDR2 YYEEEE. This CDR3 has 13 amino acids. Trimming took off 3 bases at V and 2 bases at J, with 8 bases between the two ends. CDR3 loop: CASSSTDNYGYTF. CDR3 in DNA: TGTGCCAGCAGCTCCACAGACAACTATGGCTACACCTTC.

The rearrangement links TRBV15 to TRBJ2-1, with 9 bases lining up with TRBD2. Germline V gene sequence: CDR1 LNHNV, CDR2 YYDKDF (reference sequence). V was clipped by 4 bases and J by 10 bases; unmatched bases: 8. This CDR3 comprises 14 residues. The CDR3 loop reads CATSTGLALLEQFF. The CDR3 DNA reads TGTGCCACCAGCACAGGACTAGCGTTGTTGGAGCAGTTCTTC.

V usage is TRBV10-3 and J usage is TRBJ2-7; 10 bases agree with TRBD1. V lost 5 bases to trimming and J lost 2 bases; unmatched junction nucleotides: 6. The CDR3 consists of 15 residues. The germline V gene encodes CDR1 ENHRY and CDR2 SYGVKD. Here the CDR3 DNA reads TGTGCCATCAGTTTTTCCGGGACAGGGGCCTACGAGCAGTACTTC. Its protein is CAISFSGTGAYEQYF.

J is TRBJ2-5 and V is TRBV7-8; D is unresolved. Germline V gene sequence: CDR1 SGHVS, CDR2 FQNEAQ. V lost 5 bases, J lost 4 bases, and 5 bases lay in between. The CDR3 loop spans 11 amino acids. CDR3 protein: CASSARETQYF. The CDR3 region has the DNA TGTGCCAGCAGCGCGCGAGAGACCCAGTACTTC.

The J gene is TRBJ2-7, the V gene TRBV10-3, with D possibly TRBD1 on 5 matching bases. CDR3 size: 13 residues. V shed 6 bases and J shed 3 bases, with 12 bases lying between them. CDR1 and CDR2 from the germline V gene are ENHRY and SYGVKD. The CDR3 DNA is TGTGCCATCAGCAAGACAGAAAACTACGAGCAGTACTTC. Protein sequence: CAISKTENYEQYF.